The 6 T cell receptor beta chains in this list originate from one sample, sequenced in a study of cytotoxic CD8 clonotypes in ibrutinib-treated CLL. The data were produced by immunoSEQ multiplex PCR, yet TCRdb's version contains in-frame clones alone and is incomplete. The data hold approximately 15,000 clones, with 70% to 90% observed a single time. The material sequenced was PBMCs, taken before ibrutinib treatment. The receptors come from a human donor with chronic lymphocytic leukemia.

The chain employs TRBV4-1 and TRBJ2-7, with 10 bases fitting TRBD1. CDR3 length: 16 amino acids. From germline, CDR1 is MGHRA and CDR2 YSYEKL. The V and J ends lost 0 bases and 3 bases, in that order; junction bases with no gene match: 5. The CDR3 nucleotides read TGCGCCAGCAGCCAAGAGAAGACAGGGGGCCTCTACGAGCAGTACTTC. Amino acids: CASSQEKTGGLYEQYF.

This sequence joins TRBV20-1 and TRBJ1-1; D may be TRBD1 (6 bases). The length of the CDR3 is 11 residues. Germline CDR1 is DFQATT and CDR2 is SNEGSKA (reference sequence). In DNA, the CDR3 is TGCAGCCTAGGGGGGAACACTGAAGCTTTCTTT. This codes for CSLGGNTEAFF.

The table lists this clone with a few counts. V usage is TRBV10-1 and J usage is TRBJ2-5, with 7 bases aligning to TRBD1. The CDR3 has 18 residues. In germline, CDR1 is WNHNN, CDR2 SYGVQD (reference sequence). J gave up 1 base and V 5 bases, and 16 bases lay outside the gene matches. The CDR3 spells CASSTDRARKRSQETQYF. CDR3 bases: TGCGCCAGCAGTACCGACAGGGCTAGGAAAAGGAGCCAAGAGACCCAGTACTTC.

The genes are TRBV7-2 and TRBJ2-3; no firm D call. This CDR3 is built from 15 residues. CDR1 and CDR2 (germline): SGHTA, FQGNSA. Trimming left V 4 bases short and J 1 base short, with 12 bases between. CDR3 loop: CASSYPRIGTDTQYF. CDR3 coding DNA: TGTGCCAGCAGCTACCCCAGGATCGGCACAGATACGCAGTATTTT.

As DNA, the CDR3 is TGTGCCAGCAGCTCGGGCGGCGGCGCGGCTGGAAACACCATATATTTT. This gives the protein CASSSGGGAAGNTIYF. The rearrangement links TRBV5-4 to TRBJ1-3, with D unclear. This CDR3 contains 16 residues. Germline-derived CDR1 and CDR2 are SGHNT and YYREEE (reference sequence). Trimming shortened V by 3 bases and J by 2 bases, and 15 bases separated the two germline ends.

This chain links TRBV27 with TRBJ2-7; D not resolved. V was clipped by 4 bases and J by 0 bases, with 10 bases between them. Germline V gene lookup returns CDR1 MNHEY and CDR2 SMNVEV (reference sequence). The length of the CDR3 is 14 residues. The CDR3 DNA reads as TGTGCCAGCAGTTCCCCGCTAAGCTCCTACGAGCAGTACTTC. It yields the protein CASSSPLSSYEQYF.